This TCR beta chain appears in the sequencing data of a study of T cell responses to AZD1222 COVID-19 vaccine. The assay was immunoSEQ multiplex PCR, and TCRdb's table has in-frame clones only and misses some. Of some 120,000 clones listed, roughly 84% are singletons. This CDR3 contains 14 residues. V lost 2 bases, J lost 4 bases, and 13 bases lay in between. CDR1 SGDLS and CDR2 YYNGEE come from the germline V gene. Sequenced here: peripheral blood, sampled on day 0 of AZD1222 vaccination. The clonotype comes from an adult in good health. The rearrangement joins TRBV9 to TRBJ2-7; tentatively, D is TRBD1 or TRBD2 (5 bases each). CDR3 coding DNA: TGTGCCAGCAGCGTGGGACCCGAAAGATACGAGCAGTACTTC. Its translation is CASSVGPERYEQYF. Supplemented by reference TRBV9 and TRBJ2-7, the full variable domain reads DSGVTQTPKHLITATGQRVTLRCSPRSGDLSVYWYQQSLDQGLQFLIQYYNGEERAKGNILERFSAQQFPDLHSELNLSSLELGDSALYFCASSVGPERYEQYFGPGTRLTVT.